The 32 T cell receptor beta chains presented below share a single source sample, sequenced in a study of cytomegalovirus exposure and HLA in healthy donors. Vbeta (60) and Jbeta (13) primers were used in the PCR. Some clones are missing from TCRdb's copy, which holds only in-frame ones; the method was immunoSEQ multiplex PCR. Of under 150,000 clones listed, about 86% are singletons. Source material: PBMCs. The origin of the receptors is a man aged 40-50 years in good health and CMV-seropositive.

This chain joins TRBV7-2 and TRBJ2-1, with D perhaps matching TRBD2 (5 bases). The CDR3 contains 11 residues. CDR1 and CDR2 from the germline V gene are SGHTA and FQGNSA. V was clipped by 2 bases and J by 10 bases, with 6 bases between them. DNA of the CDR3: TGTGCCAGCAGCTTACAGCGGGAGCAGTTCTTC. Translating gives CASSLQREQFF.

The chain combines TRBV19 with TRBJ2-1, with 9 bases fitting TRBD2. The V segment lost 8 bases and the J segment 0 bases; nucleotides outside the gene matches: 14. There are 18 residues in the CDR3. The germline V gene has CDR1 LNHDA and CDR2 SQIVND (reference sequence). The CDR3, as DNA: TGTGCCAGTGATTCCGGGACTAGCTTCTCGAGCTCCTACAATGAGCAGTTCTTC. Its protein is CASDSGTSFSSSYNEQFF.

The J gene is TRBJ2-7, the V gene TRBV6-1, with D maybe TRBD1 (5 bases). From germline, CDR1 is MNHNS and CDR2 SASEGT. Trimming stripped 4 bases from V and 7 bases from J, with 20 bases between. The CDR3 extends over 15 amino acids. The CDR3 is CASSVGARGMSEQYF. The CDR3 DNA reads TGTGCCAGCAGTGTTGGGGCGAGAGGAATGAGTGAGCAGTACTTC.

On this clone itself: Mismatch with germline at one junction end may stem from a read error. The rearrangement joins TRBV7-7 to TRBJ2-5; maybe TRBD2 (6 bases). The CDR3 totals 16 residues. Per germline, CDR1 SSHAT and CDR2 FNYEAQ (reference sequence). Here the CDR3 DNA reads TGTGCTAGCAGCTTAGCGGCGGGCCCGTCCCAAGAGACCCAGTACTTC. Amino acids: CASSLAAGPSQETQYF.

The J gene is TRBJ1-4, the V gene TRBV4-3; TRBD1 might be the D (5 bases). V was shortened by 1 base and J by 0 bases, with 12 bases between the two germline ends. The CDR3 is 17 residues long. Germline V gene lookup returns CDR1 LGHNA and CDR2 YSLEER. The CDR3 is CASSQGQREATNEKLFF. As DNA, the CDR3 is TGCGCCAGCAGCCAAGGACAGAGAGAAGCAACTAATGAAAAACTGTTTTTT.

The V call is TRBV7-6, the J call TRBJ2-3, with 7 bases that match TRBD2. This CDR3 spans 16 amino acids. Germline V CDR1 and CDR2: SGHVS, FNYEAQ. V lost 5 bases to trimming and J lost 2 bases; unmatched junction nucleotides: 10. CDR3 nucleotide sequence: TGTGCCAGCAGCCTCTGGACTAGTGCCCTCACAGATACGCAGTATTTT. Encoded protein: CASSLWTSALTDTQYF.

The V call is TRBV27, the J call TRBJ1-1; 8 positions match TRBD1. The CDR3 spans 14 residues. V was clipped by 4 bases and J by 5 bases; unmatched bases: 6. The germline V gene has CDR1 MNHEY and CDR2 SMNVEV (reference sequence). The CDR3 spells CASSSPGGRTEAFF. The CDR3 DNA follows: TGTGCCAGCAGTTCCCCAGGGGGCAGGACTGAAGCTTTCTTT.

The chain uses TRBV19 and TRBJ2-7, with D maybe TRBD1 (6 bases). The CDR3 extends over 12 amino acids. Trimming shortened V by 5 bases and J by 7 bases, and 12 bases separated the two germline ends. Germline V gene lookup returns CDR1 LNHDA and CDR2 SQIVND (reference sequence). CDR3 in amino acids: CASSGLGGEQYF. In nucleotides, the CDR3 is TGTGCCAGTAGTGGCTTAGGGGGAGAGCAGTACTTC.

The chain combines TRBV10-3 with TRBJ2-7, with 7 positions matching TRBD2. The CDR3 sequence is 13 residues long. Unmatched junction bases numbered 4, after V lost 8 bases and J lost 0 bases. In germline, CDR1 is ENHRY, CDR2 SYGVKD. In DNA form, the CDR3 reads TGTGCCATCTCGGCGGGAGCCTCCTACGAGCAGTACTTC. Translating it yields CAISAGASYEQYF.

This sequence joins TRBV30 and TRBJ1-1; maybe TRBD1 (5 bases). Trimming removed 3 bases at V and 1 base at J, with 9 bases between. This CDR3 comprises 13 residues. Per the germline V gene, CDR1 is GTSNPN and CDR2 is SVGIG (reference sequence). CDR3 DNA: TGTGCCTGGAGAGGCGGGGCGAACACTGAAGCTTTCTTT. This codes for CAWRGGANTEAFF.

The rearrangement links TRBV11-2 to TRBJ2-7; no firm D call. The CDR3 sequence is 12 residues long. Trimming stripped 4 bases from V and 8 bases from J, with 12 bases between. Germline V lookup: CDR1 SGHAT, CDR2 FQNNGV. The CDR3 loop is CASSSSAAKQYF. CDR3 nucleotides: TGTGCCAGCAGCTCCTCGGCGGCAAAGCAGTACTTC.

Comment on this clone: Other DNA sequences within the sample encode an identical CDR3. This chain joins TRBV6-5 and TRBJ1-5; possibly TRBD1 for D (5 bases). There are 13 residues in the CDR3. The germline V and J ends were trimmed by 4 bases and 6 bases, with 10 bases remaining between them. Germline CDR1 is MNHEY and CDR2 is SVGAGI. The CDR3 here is CASSSREGQPQHF. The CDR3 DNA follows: TGTGCCAGCAGTTCCAGGGAGGGTCAGCCCCAGCATTTT.

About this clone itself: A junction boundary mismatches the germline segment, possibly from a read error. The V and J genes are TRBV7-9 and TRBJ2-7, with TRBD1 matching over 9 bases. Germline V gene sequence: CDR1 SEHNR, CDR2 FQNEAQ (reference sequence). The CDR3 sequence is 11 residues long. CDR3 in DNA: TGTGCCAGCAGCTCCGACAGGGGGAACCACTTC. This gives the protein CASSSDRGNHF.

The CDR3 DNA reads as TGCGCCAGCAGCTTGGACAGGTTCTCTGGAAACACCATATATTTT. Translating gives CASSLDRFSGNTIYF. This chain links TRBV5-1 with TRBJ1-3; possibly TRBD1 for D (5 bases). V lost 0 bases, J lost 0 bases, and 7 bases lay in between. The CDR3 extends over 15 amino acids. Germline V gives CDR1 SGHRS, CDR2 YFSETQ.

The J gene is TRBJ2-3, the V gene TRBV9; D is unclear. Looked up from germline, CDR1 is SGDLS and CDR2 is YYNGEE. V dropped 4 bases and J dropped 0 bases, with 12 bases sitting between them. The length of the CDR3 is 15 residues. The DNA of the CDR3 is TGTGCCAGCAGCCCGGGTCAGTCTAGCACAGATACGCAGTATTTT. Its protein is CASSPGQSSTDTQYF.

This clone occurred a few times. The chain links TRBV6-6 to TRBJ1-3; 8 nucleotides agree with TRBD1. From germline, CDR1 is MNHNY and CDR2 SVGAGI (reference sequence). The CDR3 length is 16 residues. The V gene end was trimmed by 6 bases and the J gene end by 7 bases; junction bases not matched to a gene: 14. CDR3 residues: CASRDPNQGAGNTIYF. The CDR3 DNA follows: TGTGCCAGCAGAGATCCAAACCAGGGGGCAGGGAACACCATATATTTT.

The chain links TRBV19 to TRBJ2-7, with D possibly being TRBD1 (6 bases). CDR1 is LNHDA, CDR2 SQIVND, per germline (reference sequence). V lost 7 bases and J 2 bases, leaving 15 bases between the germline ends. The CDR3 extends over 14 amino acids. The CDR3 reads CASTPGAGAYEQYF. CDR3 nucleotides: TGTGCCAGTACCCCCGGAGCAGGGGCCTACGAGCAGTACTTC.

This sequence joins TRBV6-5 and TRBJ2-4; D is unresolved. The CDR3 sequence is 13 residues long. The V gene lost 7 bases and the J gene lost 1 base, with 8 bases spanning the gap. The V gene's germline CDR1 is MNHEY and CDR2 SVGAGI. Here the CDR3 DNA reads TGTGCCAGCACCGAACTTGCCAAAAACATTCAGTACTTC. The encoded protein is CASTELAKNIQYF.

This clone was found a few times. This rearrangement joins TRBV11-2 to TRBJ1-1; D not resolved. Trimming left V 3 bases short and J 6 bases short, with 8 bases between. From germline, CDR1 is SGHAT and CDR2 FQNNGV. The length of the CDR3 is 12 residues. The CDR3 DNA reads TGTGCCAGCAGCTTCGGCAGCGCTGAAGCTTTCTTT. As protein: CASSFGSAEAFF.

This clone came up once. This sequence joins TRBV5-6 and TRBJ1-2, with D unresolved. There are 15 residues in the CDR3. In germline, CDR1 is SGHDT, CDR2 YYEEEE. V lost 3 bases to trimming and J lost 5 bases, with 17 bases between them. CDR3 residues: CASSSGLFYNYGYTF. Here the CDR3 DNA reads TGTGCCAGCAGCTCCGGACTCTTTTATAATTATGGCTACACCTTC.

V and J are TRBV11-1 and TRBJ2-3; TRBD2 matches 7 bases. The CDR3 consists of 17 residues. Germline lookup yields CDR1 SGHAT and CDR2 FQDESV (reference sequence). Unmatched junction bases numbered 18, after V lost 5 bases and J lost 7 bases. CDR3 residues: CASSLPGPQREWNTQYF. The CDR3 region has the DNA TGTGCCAGCAGCCTCCCTGGCCCTCAGCGGGAATGGAATACGCAGTATTTT.

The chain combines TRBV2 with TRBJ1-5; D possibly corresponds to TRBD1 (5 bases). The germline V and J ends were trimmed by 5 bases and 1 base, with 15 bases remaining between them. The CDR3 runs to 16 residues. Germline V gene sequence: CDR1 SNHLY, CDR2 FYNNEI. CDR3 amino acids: CASSYRTYMSNQPQHF. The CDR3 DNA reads TGTGCCAGCAGTTACAGGACGTATATGAGCAATCAGCCCCAGCATTTT.

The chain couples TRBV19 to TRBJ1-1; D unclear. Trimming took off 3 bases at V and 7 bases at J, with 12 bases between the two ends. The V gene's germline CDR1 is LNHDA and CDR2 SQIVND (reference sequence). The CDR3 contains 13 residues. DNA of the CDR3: TGTGCCAGTAGTATCGCCCCGGGGTATGAAGCTTTCTTT. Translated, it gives CASSIAPGYEAFF.

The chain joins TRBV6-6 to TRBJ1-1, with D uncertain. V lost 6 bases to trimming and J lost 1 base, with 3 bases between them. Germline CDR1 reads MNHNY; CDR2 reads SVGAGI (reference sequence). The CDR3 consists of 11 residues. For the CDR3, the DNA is TGTGCCAGCAGACAGAACACTGAAGCTTTCTTT. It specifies CASRQNTEAFF.

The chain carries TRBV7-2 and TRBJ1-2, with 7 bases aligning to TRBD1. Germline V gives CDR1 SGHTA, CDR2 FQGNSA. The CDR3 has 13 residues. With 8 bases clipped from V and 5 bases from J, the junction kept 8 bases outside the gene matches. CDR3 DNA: TGTGCCAGCGGGAAGGGGGCGCGTTATGGCTACACCTTC. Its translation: CASGKGARYGYTF.

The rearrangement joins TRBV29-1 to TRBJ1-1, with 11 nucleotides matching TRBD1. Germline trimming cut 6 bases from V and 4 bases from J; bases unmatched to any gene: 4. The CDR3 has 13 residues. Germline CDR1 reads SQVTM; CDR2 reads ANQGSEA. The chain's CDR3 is CSVTGTGGTEAFF. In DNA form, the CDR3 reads TGCAGCGTGACCGGGACAGGGGGCACTGAAGCTTTCTTT.

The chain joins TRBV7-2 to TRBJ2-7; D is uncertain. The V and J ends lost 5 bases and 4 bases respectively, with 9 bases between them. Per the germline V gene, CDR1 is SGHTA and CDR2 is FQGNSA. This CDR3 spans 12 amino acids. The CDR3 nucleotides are TGTGCCAGCAGCCTAACTGAGTACGAGCAGTACTTC. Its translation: CASSLTEYEQYF.

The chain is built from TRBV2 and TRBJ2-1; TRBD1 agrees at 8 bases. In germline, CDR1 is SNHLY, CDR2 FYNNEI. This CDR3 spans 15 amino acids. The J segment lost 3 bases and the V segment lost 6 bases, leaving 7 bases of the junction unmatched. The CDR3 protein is CASRKDRESYNEQFF. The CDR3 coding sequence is TGTGCCAGCAGGAAGGACAGGGAAAGCTACAATGAGCAGTTCTTC.

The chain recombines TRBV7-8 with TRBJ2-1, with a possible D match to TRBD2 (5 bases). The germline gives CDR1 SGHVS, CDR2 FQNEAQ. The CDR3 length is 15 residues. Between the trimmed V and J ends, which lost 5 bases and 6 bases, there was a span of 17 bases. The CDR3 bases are TGTGCCAGCAGCCCCGTGTATCAACGGGGCAATGAGCAGTTCTTC. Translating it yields CASSPVYQRGNEQFF.

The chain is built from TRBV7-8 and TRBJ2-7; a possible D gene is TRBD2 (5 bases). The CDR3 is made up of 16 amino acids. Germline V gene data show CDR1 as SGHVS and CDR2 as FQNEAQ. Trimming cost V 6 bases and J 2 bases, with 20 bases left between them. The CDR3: CASSLRIPGSPYEQYF. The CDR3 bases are TGTGCCAGCAGTTTAAGGATTCCGGGATCCCCCTACGAGCAGTACTTC.

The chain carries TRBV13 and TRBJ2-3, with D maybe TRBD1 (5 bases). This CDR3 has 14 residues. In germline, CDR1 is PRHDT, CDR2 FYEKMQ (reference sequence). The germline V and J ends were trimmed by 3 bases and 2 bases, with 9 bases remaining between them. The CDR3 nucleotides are TGTGCCAGCAGCTTTGACAGAAACACAGATACGCAGTATTTT. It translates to CASSFDRNTDTQYF. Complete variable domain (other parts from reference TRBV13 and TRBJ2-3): AAGVIQSPRHLIKEKRETATLKCYPIPRHDTVYWYQQGPGQDPQFLISFYEKMQSDKGSIPDRFSAQQFSDYHSELNMSSLELGDSALYFCASSFDRNTDTQYFGPGTRLTVL.

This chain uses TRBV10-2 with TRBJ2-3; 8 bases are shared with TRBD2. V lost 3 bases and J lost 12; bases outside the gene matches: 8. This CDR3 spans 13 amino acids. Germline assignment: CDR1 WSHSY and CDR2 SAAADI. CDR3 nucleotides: TGCGCCAGCAGTGACTCCCGAGCGGGGGACCAGTATTTT. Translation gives CASSDSRAGDQYF.